Listed below are T cell receptor beta chains from one sample, sequenced in a study of OX40 agonist ivuxolimab in advanced cancers. Assay: immunoSEQ multiplex PCR; the TCRdb copy retains only in-frame clones and omits some. The repertoire consists of tens of thousands of clones, with over 75% occurring once and the leading ten covering approximately 5%. The source was CD4+ or CD8+ T cells sorted from blood, collected in a trial of the OX40 agonist ivuxolimab. The receptors come from an adult with an advanced solid tumor such as melanoma, head and neck, liver or kidney cancer. Both conserved end residues are part of each CDR3. Each record gives: D gene, J gene, V gene, clone size, CDR3 DNA, CDR3 protein. The D gene is left open where the match is weak. Not all rows give a size; the values are once, few, many and, for expanded clones, a class.

TRBD1 TRBJ2-2 TRBV27 - TGTGCCAGCAGCATCGGACAGGGGCGTAGCGGGGAGCTGTTTTTT CASSIGQGRSGELFF
- TRBJ1-2 TRBV7-9 - TGTGCCAGCAGCTTAGTCCCATTGGATGGCTACACCTTC CASSLVPLDGYTF
TRBD1 TRBJ2-7 TRBV9 - TGTGCCAGCAGCCCACAGGGGGCGGCCTACGAGCAGTACTTC CASSPQGAAYEQYF
TRBD1 TRBJ1-4 TRBV5-1 - TGCGCCAGCAGCTACGACAGGGTCGGTGAAAAACTGTTTTTT CASSYDRVGEKLFF
- TRBJ2-1 TRBV9 - TGTGCCAGCAGCCCAATCGGCGGGACCTCAGGTGAGCAGTTCTTC CASSPIGGTSGEQFF
TRBD2 TRBJ2-1 TRBV6-5 - TGTGCCAGCAGTTACGGGGGACTAGCGGGAGGGCCACAGTTCTTC CASSYGGLAGGPQFF
- TRBJ2-5 TRBV5-1 - TGCGCCAGCAGCCCCTACGTTGCTGAGACCCAGTACTTC CASSPYVAETQYF
TRBD1 TRBJ1-2 TRBV5-4 - TGTGCCAGCAGCTTGGGGCTACAGGGGGAAAACTATGGCTACACCTTC CASSLGLQGENYGYTF
- TRBJ1-2 TRBV19 - TGTGCCAGTAGTATAGATCGGGCAGATGGCTACACCTTC CASSIDRADGYTF
- TRBJ2-5 TRBV21-1 - TGTGCCAGCAGCAAAGTTGGATTAGAGACCCAGTACTTC CASSKVGLETQYF
- TRBJ1-5 TRBV29-1 - TGCAGCGTTGAACGGGTAACGGGGCGCAATCAGCCCCAGCATTTT CSVERVTGRNQPQHF
- TRBJ1-5 TRBV30 few TGTGCCTGGAGTGCGGGGGACAATCAGCCCCAGCATTTT CAWSAGDNQPQHF
- TRBJ1-2 TRBV15 - TGTGCCACCAGCAGAGATGACTTTGGCTACACCTTC CATSRDDFGYTF
TRBD1 TRBJ2-1 TRBV6-6 few TGTGCCAGCAGTTCCGGGACAGGGATCCGTGAGCAGTTCTTC CASSSGTGIREQFF
- TRBJ2-2 TRBV28 - TGTGCCAGCAGTTTATTCGCCGGACCTAACACCGGGGAGCTGTTTTTT CASSLFAGPNTGELFF
TRBD2 TRBJ2-2 TRBV30 - TGTGCCGGGGGGGGAGGGTACACCGGGGAGCTGTTTTTT CAGGGGYTGELFF
- TRBJ1-2 TRBV5-4 - TGCGCCAGCAGCCAAGATATCCGGGGAGGAGGCCTCTCGAATGGCTACACCTTC CASSQDIRGGGLSNGYTF
- TRBJ2-2 TRBV18 - TGTGCCAGCTCGGCACGACAACGGATTAACACCGGGGAGCTGTTTTTT CASSARQRINTGELFF
TRBD1 TRBJ2-1 TRBV9 - TGTGCCAGCAGCGACCCGACAGGGGCGGGAAATGAGCAGTTCTTC CASSDPTGAGNEQFF
TRBD1 TRBJ2-7 TRBV5-1 - TGCGCCAGCAGGCCAGGGACAGGGTCCACACGGGGGGAGCAGTACTTC CASRPGTGSTRGEQYF
- TRBJ1-1 TRBV7-9 - TGTGCCAGCAGCTTTAGCACTGAAGCTTTCTTT CASSFSTEAFF
TRBD2 TRBJ2-7 TRBV6-6 - TGTGCCAGCAGTTACTCGATGACGGGGGGTCAGCAGTACTTC CASSYSMTGGQQYF